This T cell receptor beta chain was documented in a study of blood T cells in healthy people across ages. Overall study results and limits: The long-lived group displayed more naive CD4+ cells, plus higher diversity, than the aged donors did. PBMCs that were unsorted prevented a conclusive naive versus antigen-experienced comparison. With age, beta diversity per million T cells declined roughly linearly, significantly by 30 to 40.

The donors, all healthy, were Caucasians living in Russia, aged 6 to 90. Note on this clonotype: The antigen remains undetermined.

CDR1 MDHEN and CDR2 SYDVKM come from the germline V gene. Trimming took off 4 bases at V and 2 bases at J, with 15 bases between the two ends. The length of the CDR3 is 15 residues. It was with a sample-barcoded 5' primer and a J-beta primer mix that a second PCR of about 6 to 12 cycles was run. TCRdb analysed the 5' RACE reads with MiXCR anew, one entry per CDR3 protein. The sample has about 780,000 distinct CDR3 sequences; approximately 67% are singletons. This sequence was found in a young man in good health. The chain has TRBV28 and TRBJ2-7; D is perhaps TRBD1 or TRBD2 (5 bases each). Sample: blood. The CDR3 nucleotides are TGTGCCAGCAGTTCCCCGGGGCACAATACCTACGAGCAGTACTTC. This sequence encodes CASSSPGHNTYEQYF.